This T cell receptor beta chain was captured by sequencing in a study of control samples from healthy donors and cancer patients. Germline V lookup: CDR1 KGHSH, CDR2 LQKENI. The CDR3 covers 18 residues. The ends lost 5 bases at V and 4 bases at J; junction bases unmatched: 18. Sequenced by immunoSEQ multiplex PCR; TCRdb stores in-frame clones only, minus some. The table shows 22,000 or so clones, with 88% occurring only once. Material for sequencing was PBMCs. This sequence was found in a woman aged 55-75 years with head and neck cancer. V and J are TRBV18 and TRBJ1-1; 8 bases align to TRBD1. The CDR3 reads CASSSYPADRGRGTEAFF. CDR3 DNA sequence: TGTGCCAGCTCATCGTATCCAGCTGACAGGGGAAGAGGCACTGAAGCTTTCTTT.